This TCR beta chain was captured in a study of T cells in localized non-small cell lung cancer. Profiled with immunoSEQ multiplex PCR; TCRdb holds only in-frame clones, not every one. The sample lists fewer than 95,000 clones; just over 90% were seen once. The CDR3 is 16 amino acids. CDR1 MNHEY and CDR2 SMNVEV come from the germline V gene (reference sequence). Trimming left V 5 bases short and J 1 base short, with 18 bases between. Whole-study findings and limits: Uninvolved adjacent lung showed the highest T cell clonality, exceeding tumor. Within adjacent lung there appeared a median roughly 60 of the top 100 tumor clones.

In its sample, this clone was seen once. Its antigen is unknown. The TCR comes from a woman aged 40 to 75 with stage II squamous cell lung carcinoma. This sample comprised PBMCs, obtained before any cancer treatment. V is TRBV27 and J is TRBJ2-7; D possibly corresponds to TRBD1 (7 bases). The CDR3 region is CASSPTPAGGSYEQYF. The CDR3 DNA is TGTGCCAGCAGTCCTACTCCCGCAGGGGGGTCCTACGAGCAGTACTTC.